What follows is one TCR beta chain and its context. This sample stems from a study of neurological immune-mediated disorders. TCRdb itself ran the 5' RACE reads through MiXCR, one entry per CDR3 protein. The sample yields 87,000 or so distinct CDR3 sequences, 3% to 4% seen once. The CDR3 contains 10 residues. The chain is built from TRBV21-1 and TRBJ1-5. TRBV21-1 is termed a pseudogene. Sequenced material: PBMCs. This TCR was sampled from a woman younger than 35 with multiple sclerosis. This CDR3 is CASRGEPQHF. CDR3 in DNA: TGTGCCAGCAGGGGAGAGCCCCAGCATTTT.